One sample yielded the 2 T cell receptor beta chains listed below, sequenced in a study of CD8+CD57+ T cells in acquired aplastic anemia. Sequencing was done on patients that had shown CD8+CD57+ cell expansion by flow cytometry. According to the study, genomic DNA was the template for TCR beta VDJ and CDR3 profiling. TCRdb used MiXCR to reprocess the reads, holding one entry per CDR3 protein. The table has roughly 240,000 distinct CDR3 sequences, 47% seen once. The source material was sorted CD4+, CD8+, or CD8+CD57+ T cells (not recorded which) from PBMCs. These receptors came from a human donor with aplastic anemia.

This clonotype showed up many times. The CDR3 DNA sequence: TGCGCCAGCAGCCAAGCCGCAGGGGGCACTGAAGCTTTCTTT. It codes for CASSQAAGGTEAFF. The chain uses TRBV4-3 and TRBJ1-1; 7 bases line up with TRBD1. The CDR3 consists of 14 residues. Looked up from germline, CDR1 is LGHNA and CDR2 is YSLEER. The V gene end was trimmed by 1 base and the J gene end by 4 bases; junction bases not matched to a gene: 3.

This chain links TRBV27 with TRBJ2-7; D gene ambiguous. V was cut by 0 bases and J by 6 bases, with 9 bases left in between. Germline assignment: CDR1 MNHEY and CDR2 SMNVEV (reference sequence). The CDR3 sequence is 13 residues long. In DNA form, the CDR3 reads TGTGCCAGCAGTTTATCTCGGAAGGGCGAGCAGTACTTC. Translation: CASSLSRKGEQYF.